These T cell receptor beta chains were read from a single sample in a study of blood T cell repertoires in COVID-19. The table came from immunoSEQ multiplex PCR; TCRdb's copy has only in-frame clones and leaves some out. Here the sample spans under 80,000 clones, around nine tenths being singletons. The sample taken for sequencing was peripheral blood. All receptors come from a man between 65 and 79 years old with acute or convalescent COVID-19. Both conserved end residues are part of each CDR3. A D gene is named only where the DNA matches it firmly. Size tells how often a clone was seen (once, few, many) or the class of an expanded clone, and some rows leave it out.

J gene: TRBJ2-3
clone size: NA
D gene: TRBD2
V gene: TRBV4-1
CDR3 DNA: TGCGCCAGCAGCCAAGGGGGACTAGGGGGCACAGATACGCAGTATTTT
CDR3 protein: CASSQGGLGGTDTQYF

J gene: TRBJ2-7
clone size: once
D gene: NA
V gene: TRBV28
CDR3 DNA: TGTGCCAGCATTAGCAACCACGAGCAGTACTTC
CDR3 protein: CASISNHEQYF

J gene: TRBJ1-5
clone size: few
D gene: NA
V gene: TRBV5-1
CDR3 DNA: TGCGCCAGCAGCTTGGGAGACAGTAGCAATCAGCCCCAGCATTTT
CDR3 protein: CASSLGDSSNQPQHF

J gene: TRBJ2-1
clone size: NA
D gene: TRBD2
V gene: TRBV5-1
CDR3 DNA: TGCGCCAGCAGGCTAGCGGGGGCCCTTGAGCAGTTCTTC
CDR3 protein: CASRLAGALEQFF

J gene: TRBJ2-7
clone size: once
D gene: NA
V gene: TRBV6-6
CDR3 DNA: TGTGCCAGCAAATATGAGGCCAAGGACTCCTCCTACGAGCAGTACTTC
CDR3 protein: CASKYEAKDSSYEQYF

J gene: TRBJ1-3
clone size: NA
D gene: NA
V gene: TRBV3-1/TRBV3-2
CDR3 DNA: TGTGCCAGCAGCCAAGTCGGCTCTGGAAACACCATATATTTT
CDR3 protein: CASSQVGSGNTIYF

J gene: TRBJ2-5
clone size: NA
D gene: TRBD1
V gene: TRBV4-1
CDR3 DNA: TGCGCCAGCAGCCAGGTGATACAGGGGACCAAAGAGACCCAGTACTTC
CDR3 protein: CASSQVIQGTKETQYF

J gene: TRBJ2-2
clone size: NA
D gene: NA
V gene: TRBV5-6
CDR3 DNA: TGTGCCAGCAGCTTGATATGGGCCACGAACACCGGGGAGCTGTTTTTT
CDR3 protein: CASSLIWATNTGELFF

J gene: TRBJ1-2
clone size: once
D gene: TRBD1
V gene: TRBV2
CDR3 DNA: TGTGCCAGCGCCTCGACAGGGGGCCCCAGTTACGGCTACACCTTC
CDR3 protein: CASASTGGPSYGYTF

J gene: TRBJ2-7
clone size: NA
D gene: TRBD1
V gene: TRBV19
CDR3 DNA: TGTGCCAGTAGTCCCACAGGGACAGTAAGAGACTCCTACGAGCAGTACTTC
CDR3 protein: CASSPTGTVRDSYEQYF

J gene: TRBJ1-1
clone size: NA
D gene: NA
V gene: TRBV25-1
CDR3 DNA: TGTGCCAGCAGTGAATGGGCGTGGACTGAAGCTTTCTTT
CDR3 protein: CASSEWAWTEAFF

J gene: TRBJ1-5
clone size: few
D gene: NA
V gene: TRBV19
CDR3 DNA: TGTGCCTCTAACGCGGGCCCGGGCAGTAGCAATCAGCCCCAGCATTTT
CDR3 protein: CASNAGPGSSNQPQHF

J gene: TRBJ2-3
clone size: NA
D gene: TRBD2
V gene: TRBV9
CDR3 DNA: TGTGCCAGCAGCGTCTCGACTAGCGGGAGGGCCGCAGATACGCAGTATTTT
CDR3 protein: CASSVSTSGRAADTQYF

J gene: TRBJ2-2
clone size: few
D gene: TRBD2
V gene: TRBV5-4
CDR3 DNA: TGTGCCAGCAGCTCGACTAGCGGGAGGTCCGGGGAGCTGTTTTTT
CDR3 protein: CASSSTSGRSGELFF

J gene: TRBJ1-1
clone size: NA
D gene: NA
V gene: TRBV7-8
CDR3 DNA: TGTGCCAGCAGCCGGACTGAGAACACTGAAGCTTTCTTT
CDR3 protein: CASSRTENTEAFF

J gene: TRBJ2-2
clone size: NA
D gene: TRBD2
V gene: TRBV19
CDR3 DNA: TGTGCCAGTAGTCTTCCCGGGACTAGCGGGGGGAAACGGAACACCGGGGAGCTGTTTTTT
CDR3 protein: CASSLPGTSGGKRNTGELFF

J gene: TRBJ2-5
clone size: NA
D gene: NA
V gene: TRBV7-3
CDR3 DNA: TGTGCCAGCAGCCCTACGTTCCAAGAGACCCAGTACTTC
CDR3 protein: CASSPTFQETQYF

J gene: TRBJ2-2
clone size: NA
D gene: TRBD1
V gene: TRBV4-1
CDR3 DNA: TGCGCCAGCAGGACCGGGACAGGGGGATTCACCGGGGAGCTGTTTTTT
CDR3 protein: CASRTGTGGFTGELFF

J gene: TRBJ1-4
clone size: NA
D gene: NA
V gene: TRBV30
CDR3 DNA: TGTGCCTGGAGTAGGGGCCCTGCAACTAATGAAAAACTGTTTTTT
CDR3 protein: CAWSRGPATNEKLFF

J gene: TRBJ1-5
clone size: NA
D gene: NA
V gene: TRBV27
CDR3 DNA: TGTGCCAGCAGTTTCCTCAGCCAGGATAATCAGCCCCAGCATTTT
CDR3 protein: CASSFLSQDNQPQHF

J gene: TRBJ2-7
clone size: NA
D gene: TRBD1
V gene: TRBV5-1
CDR3 DNA: TGCGCCAGCAGCTTGGAGGGGACAGGGATGGGTGAACAGTACTTC
CDR3 protein: CASSLEGTGMGEQYF

J gene: TRBJ1-6
clone size: once
D gene: NA
V gene: TRBV5-1
CDR3 DNA: TGCGCCAGCAGCTTGATTGGACAGAGCTCCTATAATTCACCCCTCCACTTT
CDR3 protein: CASSLIGQSSYNSPLHF

J gene: TRBJ2-3
clone size: NA
D gene: NA
V gene: TRBV6-6
CDR3 DNA: TGTGCCAGCAGTTACTCGACGGGGATAGATACGCAGTATTTT
CDR3 protein: CASSYSTGIDTQYF

J gene: TRBJ2-2
clone size: few
D gene: TRBD1
V gene: TRBV7-3
CDR3 DNA: TGTGCCAGCAGCTACCACAGGGGACCCGGGGAGCTGTTTTTT
CDR3 protein: CASSYHRGPGELFF

J gene: TRBJ2-7
clone size: NA
D gene: TRBD2
V gene: TRBV7-2
CDR3 DNA: TGTGCCAGCAGCTTGGTTGCTAGCGGGATCCCCTACGAGCAGTACTTC
CDR3 protein: CASSLVASGIPYEQYF

J gene: TRBJ1-2
clone size: NA
D gene: NA
V gene: TRBV29-1
CDR3 DNA: TGCAGCGTTGGACAGGCCACTAACTATGGCTACACCTTC
CDR3 protein: CSVGQATNYGYTF

J gene: TRBJ1-2
clone size: NA
D gene: TRBD1
V gene: TRBV6-4
CDR3 DNA: TGTGCCAGCAGTGACGGGACAGGGGTTGACGGCTACACCTTC
CDR3 protein: CASSDGTGVDGYTF

J gene: TRBJ2-6
clone size: NA
D gene: NA
V gene: TRBV28
CDR3 DNA: TGTGCCAGCAGTTTATCGGGTTCTGGGGCCAACGTCCTGACTTTC
CDR3 protein: CASSLSGSGANVLTF

J gene: TRBJ1-1
clone size: NA
D gene: NA
V gene: TRBV7-9
CDR3 DNA: TGTGCCAGCAGCTTTCCAGGTATTAACACTGAAGCTTTCTTT
CDR3 protein: CASSFPGINTEAFF

J gene: TRBJ1-1
clone size: once
D gene: TRBD1
V gene: TRBV10-3
CDR3 DNA: TGTGCCATCAAGAACCAGGGGGAGTTTTTCGAAGCTTTCTTT
CDR3 protein: CAIKNQGEFFEAFF

J gene: TRBJ2-3
clone size: NA
D gene: TRBD2
V gene: TRBV27
CDR3 DNA: TGTGCCAGCAATGGCGGGAGGAGGACAGATACGCAGTATTTT
CDR3 protein: CASNGGRRTDTQYF

J gene: TRBJ2-5
clone size: NA
D gene: NA
V gene: TRBV7-9
CDR3 DNA: TGTGCCAGCAGCTACATCGGGACAAGAGCTCAAGAGACCCAGTACTTC
CDR3 protein: CASSYIGTRAQETQYF

J gene: TRBJ2-3
clone size: NA
D gene: NA
V gene: TRBV6-4
CDR3 DNA: TGTGCCAGCAGTGCCGTCCAGGGTCAAACGCAGTATTTT
CDR3 protein: CASSAVQGQTQYF

J gene: TRBJ1-6
clone size: once
D gene: NA
V gene: TRBV19
CDR3 DNA: TGTGCCGTTGGACGGACTGGCAGATCCCCGACCACACCCCTCCACTTT
CDR3 protein: CAVGRTGRSPTTPLHF

J gene: TRBJ2-2
clone size: NA
D gene: NA
V gene: TRBV19
CDR3 DNA: TGTGCCAGTAGTCCGGCGAGGGACACCGGGGAGCTGTTTTTT
CDR3 protein: CASSPARDTGELFF

J gene: TRBJ2-7
clone size: NA
D gene: TRBD1
V gene: TRBV6-5
CDR3 DNA: TGTGCCAGCAGTCTCCGGGACAGGGGGACCAACGAGCAGTACTTC
CDR3 protein: CASSLRDRGTNEQYF

J gene: TRBJ2-7
clone size: NA
D gene: NA
V gene: TRBV12-3/TRBV12-4
CDR3 DNA: TGTGCCAGCAGTTTAGGGCAGGGCTACGAGCAGTACTTC
CDR3 protein: CASSLGQGYEQYF

J gene: TRBJ2-7
clone size: NA
D gene: NA
V gene: TRBV7-9
CDR3 DNA: TGTGCCAGCAGCTCCAGGTACGAGCAGTACTTC
CDR3 protein: CASSSRYEQYF

J gene: TRBJ2-3
clone size: NA
D gene: NA
V gene: TRBV13
CDR3 DNA: TGTGCCAGCAGTCCAGGTCCCACAGATACGCAGTATTTT
CDR3 protein: CASSPGPTDTQYF

J gene: TRBJ1-2
clone size: NA
D gene: TRBD1
V gene: TRBV6-5
CDR3 DNA: TGTGCCAGCAGAACCGGGACAGGGGCAAATGGCTACACCTTC
CDR3 protein: CASRTGTGANGYTF

J gene: TRBJ1-6
clone size: NA
D gene: TRBD1
V gene: TRBV4-1
CDR3 DNA: TGCGCCAGCAGCCTCGGACAGGGGGCAATGTTGTCACCCCTCCACTTT
CDR3 protein: CASSLGQGAMLSPLHF

J gene: TRBJ2-4
clone size: once
D gene: NA
V gene: TRBV30
CDR3 DNA: TGTGCCTGGAGTCTTAACGGGGGGCGCATGAACATTCAGTACTTC
CDR3 protein: CAWSLNGGRMNIQYF

J gene: TRBJ1-2
clone size: NA
D gene: NA
V gene: TRBV2
CDR3 DNA: TGTGCCAGCAGTACACTCCAGGGCTATGGCTACACCTTC
CDR3 protein: CASSTLQGYGYTF

J gene: TRBJ2-5
clone size: NA
D gene: NA
V gene: TRBV14
CDR3 DNA: TGTGCCAGCAGCCCCGTTGGAGGGTTTCAGGAGACCCAGTACTTC
CDR3 protein: CASSPVGGFQETQYF

J gene: TRBJ1-1
clone size: NA
D gene: NA
V gene: TRBV27
CDR3 DNA: TGTGCCAGCAGTTTACTCGGCAGGGCCTCCACTGAAGCTTTCTTT
CDR3 protein: CASSLLGRASTEAFF

J gene: TRBJ2-1
clone size: NA
D gene: NA
V gene: TRBV25-1
CDR3 DNA: TGTGCCAGCAGTCTGGGGCTAAAGCGCAATGAGCAGTTCTTC
CDR3 protein: CASSLGLKRNEQFF

J gene: TRBJ1-1
clone size: once
D gene: NA
V gene: TRBV10-2
CDR3 DNA: TGCGCCAGCAGGGACAGTTCCACTGAAGCTTTCTTT
CDR3 protein: CASRDSSTEAFF

J gene: TRBJ1-1
clone size: NA
D gene: NA
V gene: TRBV5-4
CDR3 DNA: TGTGCCAGCAGTCCATCGCAGGGGCTAGACACTGAAGCTTTCTTT
CDR3 protein: CASSPSQGLDTEAFF

J gene: TRBJ2-3
clone size: NA
D gene: TRBD1
V gene: TRBV7-2
CDR3 DNA: TGTGCCAGCAGGGACCGGACAGGGGGCACCACAGATACGCAGTATTTT
CDR3 protein: CASRDRTGGTTDTQYF

J gene: TRBJ2-7
clone size: NA
D gene: TRBD2
V gene: TRBV18
CDR3 DNA: TGTGCCAGCTCACAACCGGGGGGGTCTGGAGAGCAGTACTTC
CDR3 protein: CASSQPGGSGEQYF